Sequencing of this T cell receptor (beta chain) was carried out in a study of molecular identifiers for immune sequencing clone quantification. This clonotype showed up many times. Its antigen is unidentified. Using 10%, 30% or 50% RNA, naive CD8 libraries were derived from around 20,000 to 1,000,000 sorted cells. Naive CD8 T cells were sorted as CD8+CD4-CCR7+CD45RA+. In TCRdb, the PCR reads were re-called with MiXCR into one record per CDR3 protein. The sample holds hundreds of thousands of distinct CDR3 sequences, about 25% seen once. V was trimmed by 0 bases and J by 2 bases, leaving 12 bases between them. Germline CDR1 is SGDLS and CDR2 is YYNGEE. CDR3 length: 15 residues. Whole-study results and caveats: Spike-in Jurkat TCR RNA from a single cell reportedly registered among 900,000 to 1,000,000 naive cells.

The TCR was taken from a human donor in good health. Some libraries in this study had Jurkat cell RNA spiked in. The sequenced material came from naive CD8+ T cells from blood, with Jurkat cell RNA spiked in. Subset denoted: FACS-sorted CD8+CD4-CCR7+CD45RA+ naive T cells. The V gene is TRBV9, the J gene TRBJ2-7; weak D call: TRBD2 (6 bases). The CDR3 is CASSVGSGPAYEQYF. The DNA of the CDR3 is TGTGCCAGCAGCGTAGGGAGCGGGCCCGCCTACGAGCAGTACTTC.